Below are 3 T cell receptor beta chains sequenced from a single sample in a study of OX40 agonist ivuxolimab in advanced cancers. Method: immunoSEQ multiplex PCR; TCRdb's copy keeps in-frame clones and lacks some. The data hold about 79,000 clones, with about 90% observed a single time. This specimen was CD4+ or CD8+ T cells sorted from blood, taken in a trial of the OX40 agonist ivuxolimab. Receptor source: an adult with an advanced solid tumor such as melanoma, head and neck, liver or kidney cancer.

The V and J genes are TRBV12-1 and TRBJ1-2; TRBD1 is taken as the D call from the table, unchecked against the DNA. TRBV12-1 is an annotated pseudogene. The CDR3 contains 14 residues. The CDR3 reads CAPSRRQGDYGYTF. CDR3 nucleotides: TGTGCCCCCAGCAGGCGCCAGGGTGACTATGGCTACACCTTC.

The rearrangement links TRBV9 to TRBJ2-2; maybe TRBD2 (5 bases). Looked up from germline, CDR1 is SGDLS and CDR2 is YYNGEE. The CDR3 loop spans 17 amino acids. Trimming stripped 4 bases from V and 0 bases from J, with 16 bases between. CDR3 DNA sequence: TGTGCCAGCAGCCCGAGTCTAGGGCGGGCGAACACCGGGGAGCTGTTTTTT. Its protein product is CASSPSLGRANTGELFF. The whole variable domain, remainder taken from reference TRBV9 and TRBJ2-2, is DSGVTQTPKHLITATGQRVTLRCSPRSGDLSVYWYQQSLDQGLQFLIQYYNGEERAKGNILERFSAQQFPDLHSELNLSSLELGDSALYFCASSPSLGRANTGELFFGEGSRLTVL.

CDR3 amino acids: CASSLGAGEATNEKLFF. CDR3 nucleotides: TGTGCCAGCAGCTTGGGGGCAGGGGAGGCAACTAATGAAAAACTGTTTTTT. The rearrangement uses TRBV5-8 and TRBJ1-4, with D tentatively TRBD1 (6 bases). V was shortened by 0 bases and J by 0 bases, with 12 bases between the two germline ends. CDR3 size: 17 residues. Germline CDR1 and CDR2: SGHTS and YDEGEE. The full variable domain, completed using reference TRBV5-8 and TRBJ1-4, is EAGVTQSPTHLIKTRGQQATLRCSPISGHTSVYWYQQALGLGLQFLLWYDEGEERNRGNFPPRFSGRQFPNYSSELNVNALELEDSALYLCASSLGAGEATNEKLFFGSGTQLSVL.